Listed below are T cell receptor beta chains from one sample, sequenced in a study of beta chain features in type 1 diabetes. The data were produced by immunoSEQ multiplex PCR, yet TCRdb's version contains in-frame clones alone and is incomplete. Among some 330,000 clones listed, approximately 12% were seen once. Sequenced sample: naive CD4+ T cells from blood. These receptors were obtained from a woman under 30 with type 1 diabetes. The CDR3 runs from the conserved cysteine through the conserved F or W. Fields, in order: clone size, D gene, J gene, V gene, CDR3 protein, CDR3 DNA. A D gene is named only where the DNA matches it firmly. A clone size is listed for some rows: how often the clone was seen (once, few, many), or a class if it is expanded.

NA,TRBD2,TRBJ2-3,TRBV29-1,CSVAPRLAGSGSDTQYF,TGCAGCGTGGCCCCCAGGCTAGCGGGGTCAGGCTCAGATACGCAGTATTTT
few,NA,TRBJ1-1,TRBV29-1,CSVDRGLNTEAFF,TGCAGCGTTGATCGAGGACTTAACACTGAAGCTTTCTTT
NA,NA,TRBJ1-2,TRBV28,CASSLLNPVGYTF,TGTGCCAGCAGTTTGCTTAATCCGGTTGGCTACACCTTC
NA,TRBD2,TRBJ2-1,TRBV30,CAWKRETAYNEQFF,TGTGCCTGGAAGCGGGAGACCGCCTACAATGAGCAGTTCTTC
few,TRBD1,TRBJ2-5,TRBV18,CASGADRGGTQYF,TGTGCCAGCGGAGCGGACAGGGGCGGGACCCAGTACTTC
NA,NA,TRBJ2-3,TRBV29-1,CSVDAGGTDTQYF,TGCAGCGTTGATGCCGGAGGCACAGATACGCAGTATTTT
few,NA,TRBJ1-5,TRBV14,CASSLRMPGQPQHF,TGTGCCAGCAGCCTTCGGATGCCCGGGCAGCCCCAGCATTTT
few,NA,TRBJ2-1,TRBV20-1,CSASGGPKQFF,TGCAGTGCTAGCGGGGGTCCTAAGCAGTTCTTC
NA,TRBD1,TRBJ2-5,TRBV6-6,CASSYRTRTGEETQYF,TGTGCCAGCAGTTACCGTACTCGGACAGGGGAGGAGACCCAGTACTTC
few,TRBD1,TRBJ2-7,TRBV7-2,CASRRDSHYEQYF,TGTGCCAGCAGACGGGACAGTCACTACGAGCAGTACTTC
NA,TRBD2,TRBJ2-2,TRBV11-2,CASSPGLAGVTGELFF,TGTGCCAGCAGCCCAGGACTAGCGGGAGTGACCGGGGAGCTGTTTTTT
few,NA,TRBJ2-2,TRBV7-9,CASSPTGTGELFF,TGTGCCAGCAGCCCAACGGGAACCGGGGAGCTGTTTTTT
few,NA,TRBJ2-7,TRBV11-2,CASSSRVTRYEQYF,TGTGCCAGCAGCTCCCGGGTGACTCGGTACGAGCAGTACTTC
few,NA,TRBJ2-1,TRBV4-3,CASSQEGVFYNEQFF,TGCGCCAGCAGCCAAGAGGGAGTGTTCTACAATGAGCAGTTCTTC
NA,NA,TRBJ2-3,TRBV7-9,CASSPSGNTDTQYF,TGTGCCAGCAGCCCATCGGGTAACACAGATACGCAGTATTTT
few,TRBD1,TRBJ2-4,TRBV7-2,CASSLETGVNIQYF,TGTGCCAGCAGCCTAGAGACAGGGGTGAACATTCAGTACTTC
NA,TRBD1,TRBJ1-6,TRBV7-9,CASSSIRQGSRSPLHF,TGTGCCAGCAGCTCAATACGACAGGGCTCTAGATCACCCCTCCACTTT
few,NA,TRBJ2-3,TRBV29-1,CSVAGINTDTQYF,TGCAGCGTTGCCGGGATAAACACAGATACGCAGTATTTT
NA,NA,TRBJ2-1,TRBV25-1,CASRPRADRFYNEQFF,TGTGCCAGCAGACCGAGGGCTGACAGGTTCTACAATGAGCAGTTCTTC
few,TRBD2,TRBJ2-7,TRBV14,CASSHPGGGRKYEQYF,TGTGCCAGCAGCCACCCCGGGGGCGGGAGGAAGTACGAGCAGTACTTC
NA,TRBD1,TRBJ2-7,TRBV4-1,CASSLDRYYEQYF,TGCGCCAGCAGCTTGGACAGGTACTACGAGCAGTACTTC
NA,TRBD1,TRBJ2-5,TRBV9,CASSAQGAQETQYF,TGTGCCAGCAGCGCTCAGGGGGCCCAAGAGACCCAGTACTTC
NA,NA,TRBJ2-5,TRBV5-5,CASSFELETQYF,TGTGCCAGCAGCTTCGAGTTGGAGACCCAGTACTTC
NA,NA,TRBJ2-3,TRBV7-2,CASNPQGQPTDTQYF,TGTGCCAGCAACCCGCAGGGGCAGCCCACAGATACGCAGTATTTT
few,NA,TRBJ1-1,TRBV28,CASSSLNGQSEAFF,TGTGCCAGCAGTTCCCTCAACGGACAGAGTGAAGCTTTCTTT
NA,NA,TRBJ2-5,TRBV6-5,CASSRHGETQYF,TGTGCCAGCAGTCGACACGGAGAGACCCAGTACTTC
NA,NA,TRBJ2-5,TRBV7-9,CASSFTLALETQYF,TGTGCCAGCAGCTTCACCCTAGCCTTGGAGACCCAGTACTTC
NA,NA,TRBJ2-3,TRBV2,CASRREAAASTDTQYF,TGTGCCAGCCGGAGGGAGGCGGCTGCTAGCACAGATACGCAGTATTTT
few,NA,TRBJ1-2,TRBV4-3,CASSQRNEDYGYTF,TGCGCCAGCAGCCAACGGAACGAGGACTATGGCTACACCTTC